This T cell receptor beta chain was obtained from a study of EBV T-cell therapy then PD-1 blockade in nasopharyngeal carcinoma. CDR1 SGHDT and CDR2 YYEEEE come from the germline V gene. The CDR3 runs 11 residues. Clones were read by immunoSEQ multiplex PCR, and TCRdb kept only the in-frame ones, dropping some. The table has about 20,000 clones, around 84% seen once; the top ten hold 31%. Points on this clone: What it binds is unknown. One end of the junction fails to match germline, which may point to a read error.

This sample's time point: 266 days after commencement of treatment, after nivolumab therapy. Treatment: AdE1-LMPpoly-expanded autologous EBV-specific T-cell therapy followed by anti-PD-1 nivolumab. This sequence joins TRBV5-6 and TRBJ2-3, with D possibly TRBD2 on 6 matching bases. Material: CD8+ T cells from blood, obtained at roughly day 280 from a patient whose treatment included autologous EBV-specific T cells and nivolumab. This sequence was found in a middle-aged man with nasopharyngeal carcinoma. The CDR3, as DNA: TGTGCCGGCAGCTTTGGCGGGGCGCAGTATTTT. Its protein is CAGSFGGAQYF.